This T cell receptor beta chain originates from a study of shared clonotypes between healthy human individuals. As for the study in general: A couple of women and a few men aged 18 to 49 served as donors.

Deep-level assay runs were performed. Profiling relied on immunoSEQ multiplex PCR, and the TCRdb table lists in-frame clones only, not all of them. The sample contains roughly 2,300,000 clones, 85% to 95% of which appear only once. In the case of this clone: Its matching antigen is unknown.

Germline V gives CDR1 KGHSH, CDR2 LQKENI. The CDR3 consists of 13 residues. Trimming removed 5 bases at V and 3 bases at J, with 10 bases between. Study-level points and caveats: Naive subsets typically showed greater estimated richness than memory subsets. The researchers took only blood, and tissue repertoires probably look different.

This chain connects TRBV18 to TRBJ1-2; D is perhaps TRBD1 (5 bases). The sample consisted of naive CD4+ T cells from PBMCs. The subset here: CD45RA+ positively selected. This TCR derives from a man between 18 and 29 years old in good health. Some clones in this sample may be carry-over from other donors' samples. The CDR3 spells CASSDDSDYGYTF. In nucleotides, the CDR3 is TGTGCCAGCTCAGACGACAGTGACTATGGCTACACCTTC.